Listed here is a single T cell receptor beta chain. The CDR3 is 15 residues long. V gave up 2 bases and J gave up 7 bases; unmatched junction bases: 8. CDR1 and CDR2 (germline): MNHEY, SVGEGT. Participants were aged roughly 18 to 100 years from about two dozen US areas. Participant-reported clinical history was the basis for cohort assignment. The data belong to a study of blood T cell repertoires in COVID-19. Turning to the study itself: T cells, B-cell-depleted T cells, or PBMCs provided the cDNA or gDNA that served as material.

The table came from immunoSEQ multiplex PCR; TCRdb's copy has only in-frame clones and leaves some out. This repertoire shows hundreds of thousands of clones, roughly 88% found once; its top ten account for roughly 14%. This receptor was obtained from a woman aged 50 to 60 with acute COVID-19. The sample comprised PBMCs or T cells enriched from blood (not recorded which). The chain carries TRBV6-2 or TRBV6-3 and TRBJ1-5; 7 bases are shared with TRBD1. CDR3 loop: CASSYRQGRVQPQHF. For the CDR3, the DNA is TGTGCCAGCAGTTACCGACAGGGTCGAGTGCAGCCCCAGCATTTT.